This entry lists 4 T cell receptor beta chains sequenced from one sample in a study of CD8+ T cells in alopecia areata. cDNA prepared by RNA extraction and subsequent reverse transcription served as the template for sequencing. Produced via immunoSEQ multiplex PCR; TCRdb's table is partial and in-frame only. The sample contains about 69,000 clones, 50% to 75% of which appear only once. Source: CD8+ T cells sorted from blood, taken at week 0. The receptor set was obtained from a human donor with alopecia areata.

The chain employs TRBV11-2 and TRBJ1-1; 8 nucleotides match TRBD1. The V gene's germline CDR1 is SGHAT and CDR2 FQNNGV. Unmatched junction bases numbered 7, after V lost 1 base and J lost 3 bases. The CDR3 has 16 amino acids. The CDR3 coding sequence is TGTGCCAGCAGCTTAGGAGGGGGACAGGAGGACACTGAAGCTTTCTTT. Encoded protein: CASSLGGGQEDTEAFF.

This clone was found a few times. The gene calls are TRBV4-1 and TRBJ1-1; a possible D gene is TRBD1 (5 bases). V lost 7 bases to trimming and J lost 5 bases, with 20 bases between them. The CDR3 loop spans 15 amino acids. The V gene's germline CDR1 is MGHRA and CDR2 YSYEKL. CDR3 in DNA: TGCGCCAGCAACCCAGACCAGGGATTAGAGACTGAAGCTTTCTTT. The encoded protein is CASNPDQGLETEAFF.

As DNA, the CDR3 is TGTGCCACCTCCCGGGACGTACGGAATGAGCAGTTCTTC. It translates to CATSRDVRNEQFF. The chain combines TRBV28 with TRBJ2-1; D assignment may be TRBD1 or TRBD2 (5 bases each). V gave up 10 bases and J gave up 7 bases, with 17 bases separating them. The CDR3 is 13 residues long. From germline, CDR1 is MDHEN and CDR2 SYDVKM. Based on the CDR3 plus reference TRBV28 and TRBJ2-1, the full variable domain is DVKVTQSSRYLVKRTGEKVFLECVQDMDHENMFWYRQDPGLGLRLIYFSYDVKMKEKGDIPEGYSVSREKKERFSLILESASTNQTSMYLCATSRDVRNEQFFGPGTRLTVL.

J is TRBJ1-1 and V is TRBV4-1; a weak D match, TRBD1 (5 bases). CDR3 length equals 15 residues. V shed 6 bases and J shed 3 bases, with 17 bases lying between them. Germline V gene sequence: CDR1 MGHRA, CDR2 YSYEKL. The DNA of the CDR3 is TGCGCCAGCAGGCTTCGGGACGCGGTAGACACTGAAGCTTTCTTT. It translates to CASRLRDAVDTEAFF.